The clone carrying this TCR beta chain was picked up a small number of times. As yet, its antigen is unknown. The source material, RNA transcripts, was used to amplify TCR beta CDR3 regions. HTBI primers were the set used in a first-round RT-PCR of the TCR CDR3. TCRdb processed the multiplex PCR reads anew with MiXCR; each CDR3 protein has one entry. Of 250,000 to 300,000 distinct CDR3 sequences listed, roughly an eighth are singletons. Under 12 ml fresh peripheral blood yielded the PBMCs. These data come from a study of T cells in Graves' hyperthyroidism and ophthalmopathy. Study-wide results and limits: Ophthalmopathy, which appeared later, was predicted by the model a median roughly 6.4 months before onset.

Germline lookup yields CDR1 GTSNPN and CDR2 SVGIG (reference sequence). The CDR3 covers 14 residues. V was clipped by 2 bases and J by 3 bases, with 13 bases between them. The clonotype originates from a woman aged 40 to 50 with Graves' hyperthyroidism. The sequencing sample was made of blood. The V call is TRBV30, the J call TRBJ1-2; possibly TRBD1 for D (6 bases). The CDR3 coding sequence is TGTGCCTGGAGTCGTCCGGACAGATACTATGGCTACACCTTC. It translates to CAWSRPDRYYGYTF.